Described below is a single TCR beta chain sequence and its context. cDNA synthesis used a TRAV/TRBV-specific primer set for both chains. A roughly 20-cycle PCR with a constant-region primer and V-primer adapter amplified TCRs. mRNA, once isolated, was amplified by in vitro transcription. A single record per CDR3 protein comes from TCRdb applying MiXCR to the reads. The profile covers more than 85,000 distinct CDR3 sequences, with 9.4% appearing a single time and 0.8% to 1.3% taken by the ten largest. Time point noted: before trial treatment. The sample comes from a study of low-dose radiotherapy and immunotherapy resistance in tumors. About the research overall: Patients were treated with intravenous nivolumab at 240 mg every two weeks and were also dosed with ipilimumab at 1 mg/kg every six weeks. Administration of intravenous cyclophosphamide at 200 mg/m2 took place every two weeks, one day before radiation and immunotherapy. Daily intake of oral aspirin 300 mg by patients lasted four cycles and began on cycle 1 day 1.

The CDR3 sequence is 14 residues long. V was cut by 4 bases and J by 2 bases, with 12 bases left in between. Germline values: CDR1 SGHKS, CDR2 YYEKEE (reference sequence). The chain employs TRBV5-5 and TRBJ1-1, with D unclear. This TCR was recovered from a male donor with prostate cancer. The input for sequencing was PBMCs, taken before treatment. The CDR3 sequence: CASSGWTANTEAFF. CDR3 sequence (DNA): TGTGCCAGCAGCGGGTGGACGGCTAACACTGAAGCTTTCTTT.